Here is one T cell receptor (beta chain) with its context. This record comes from a study of blood T cell repertoires in COVID-19. Across the whole study: T cells, B-cell-depleted T cells, or PBMCs supplied cDNA or gDNA.

The CDR3 is 15 amino acids. In the study's own analysis: Nucleated cell counts were estimated from reference gene primer amplification. The assay was immunoSEQ multiplex PCR, and TCRdb's table has in-frame clones only and misses some. That table supplies the V and J calls and clone size; D and trimming were determined from the DNA. The top ten clones hold roughly 14% of a sample with some 70,000 clones, around 90% of them seen once. The chain carries TRBV21-1 and TRBJ2-7; the listed D gene, TRBD2, was not tested against the DNA. TRBV21-1 is annotated as a pseudogene. Material: peripheral blood. The receptor was isolated from a human donor with active COVID-19. The donor label of this sample is uncertain. The DNA for the CDR3 is TGTGCCAGCAGCAATCGAGTGGCAGACTCCTATGAGCAGTACTTC. This gives the protein CASSNRVADSYEQYF.